The T cell receptor beta chain under discussion was sequenced for a study of shared clonotypes between healthy human individuals (dated by TCRdb to about 2020). For the wider study: The cohort comprised two women and a few men aged 18 to 49 years. For each donor, three plates each were used for CD4 naive and CD4 memory, two plates were used for CD8 naive, and one plate was used for CD8 memory. Blood TCR repertoires of a handful of healthy adults were deeply sequenced to estimate repertoire size and the extent of clonotype sharing between individuals. To increase sequencing depth and limit assay-specific biases, TCR repertoire library preparation and sequencing were carried out by different laboratories using diverse techniques. Each donor's leukapheresis produced roughly between roughly 0.85 and 9.5 billion PBMCs. The investigation overall reported the following: About 4.5% of naive CD4, 3% to 4% of naive CD8, approximately 2% of memory CD4, and about 0.4% of memory CD8 clonotypes were shared across several donors. Clonotypes shared by all four sorted-subset donors showed higher generation probabilities than non-shared clonotypes. Naive subsets generally had larger estimated clonotype richness than memory subsets did. Based on pairwise subsampling, the degree of clonotype sharing among donors was expected to be affected by sequencing depth. Sampling was restricted to blood, and TCR repertoires in tissue are likely to differ from TCR repertoires in blood. Even with the large sequencing depth, rarefaction of the sorted-subset datasets indicated that sequencing was incomplete. Because the study included only a small number of donors, the genetic and exposure-history diversity represented was limited.

Using the deep immunoSEQ assay, multiplex PCR amplified TCR CDR3 regions from genomic DNA. For each cell subset, the extracted genomic DNA was distributed evenly across all wells of several immunoSEQ 96-well plates, and each plate served as one replicate. For sorted subsets, approximately 210 ng of genomic DNA, equivalent to some 33,000 T cell genomes, went into each replicate PCR. The purified libraries were quantified using a Qubit 3.0 fluorometer, sized with a Bioanalyzer 2100, and then quantified again using the KAPA Library Quantification kit. Every immunoSEQ 96-well plate was sequenced on a dedicated single-read 150-cycle Illumina NextSeq 550 flow cell. The authors' analysis ran thus. The immunoSEQ output contained only junctional sequences without quality scores, so filtering could not match that applied to full-length reads. Sequences were annotated with PyIR, a Python wrapper for IgBLAST v1.9, and V/J genes and CDR3 were assigned using IMGT germline references. Reads with weak V/J assignments (E-value above 1e-6), missing CDR3, stop codons, out-of-frame junctions, or ambiguous translated residues were removed. V3J clonotypes were defined by identical inferred V gene, J gene, and CDR3 amino acid sequence. Percentage overlap between repertoires was calculated by dividing the number of shared unique clonotypes by the size of the smaller repertoire. Three approaches were used to assess repertoire richness: RTK rarefaction, the Chao1 estimator, and Recon v2.1 estimates of unobserved clonotypes. OLGA was used to compute generation probabilities for all TCRbeta clonotypes that the gDNA method yielded from a handful of donors. In its TCRdb copy, this immuneACCESS table keeps in-frame sequences only and misses some clones. Where compared with another copy, unresolved V genes explain less than half of these, and the others have no known cause. V, J and clone size derive from that table, while D and trimming were established from the DNA sequence. Recorded for this sample are approximately 1.9 million clones; roughly 93% of them occurred a single time. Over 1.5% of the sample rests with the top ten.

CD8 naive samples were obtained by positive selection for CCR7 among CD45RO-negative cells, yielding a CD45RA+CCR7+ population from which TemRA cells were excluded. Donors were healthy HIV-negative adults with no recently reported acute infections or vaccinations. Every donor was a Caucasian adult residing in Nashville, Tennessee, USA. After blood collection by leukapheresis, PBMCs were isolated using Ficoll-Histopaque density gradient centrifugation and then cryopreserved in the vapor phase of liquid nitrogen. Purity and quantity of every magnetically sorted T cell population were checked by analytical flow cytometry. From each sorted fraction, genomic DNA was isolated and quantified by UV absorbance on a Nanodrop 2000c. With regard to this clone: The clone's antigen remains unknown. The sample holds no much larger clone one base away, and base qualities are not on file.

Looking up the germline V gene (reference sequence) yields CDR1 MNHEY and CDR2 SMNVEV. The germline ends are 11 bases apart after V is trimmed by 6 bases and J by 3 bases. Counted from cysteine to phenylalanine, this CDR3 has 13 amino acids. The only DNA kept is the CDR3, 39 bases in frame from the first base. Source material: naive CD8+ T cells from PBMCs. The cell subset or site label corresponds to: CD45RA+CCR7+. The V gene is TRBV27 and the J gene is TRBJ1-2; 5 matching bases give a weak D call of TRBD1. The sequence derives from a man aged 18 to 30 in good health. Some clones in this sample may be carry-over from other donors' samples. The CDR3 corresponds to CASSPDKYYGYTF. The nucleotides are TGTGCCAGCAGCCCGGACAAGTACTATGGCTACACCTTC.